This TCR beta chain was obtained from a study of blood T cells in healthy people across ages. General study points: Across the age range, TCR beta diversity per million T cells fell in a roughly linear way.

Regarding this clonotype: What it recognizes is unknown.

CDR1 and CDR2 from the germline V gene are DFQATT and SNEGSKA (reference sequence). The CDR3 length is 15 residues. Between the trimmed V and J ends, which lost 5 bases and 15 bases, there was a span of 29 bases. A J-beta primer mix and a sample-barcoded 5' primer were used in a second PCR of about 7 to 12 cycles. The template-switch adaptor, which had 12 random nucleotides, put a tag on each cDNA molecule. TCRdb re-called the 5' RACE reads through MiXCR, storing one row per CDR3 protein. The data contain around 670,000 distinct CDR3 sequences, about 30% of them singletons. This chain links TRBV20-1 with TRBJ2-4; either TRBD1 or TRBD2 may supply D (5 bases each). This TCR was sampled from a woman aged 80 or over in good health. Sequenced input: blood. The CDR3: CSAPHDSGGSYERYF. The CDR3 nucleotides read TGCAGTGCTCCACACGACAGCGGAGGCTCCTACGAGCGGTACTTC.